This T cell receptor (beta chain) derives from a study of sequential checkpoint blockade in melanoma. This CDR3 has 15 amino acids. Germline CDR1 is WSHSY and CDR2 is SAAADI. Trimming removed 7 bases from V and 2 bases from J, with 15 bases in between. In this sample, this clone turned up a few times. Using immunoSEQ multiplex PCR, the repertoire was profiled, and TCRdb retains in-frame clones only, with some absent. The sample consists of about 22,000 clones, around 80% of them appearing once. Treatment: randomized to nivolumab then ipilimumab (arm A) or the reverse (arm B). From thawed PBMCs, live CD3+CD8+ cells negative for CD19 and CD56 were sorted.

The chain is built from TRBV10-2 and TRBJ1-5; D may be TRBD1 (6 bases). The sequence came from a human donor with melanoma. Sequencing used CD8+ T cells sorted from blood (inferred from file names), obtained from a patient given nivolumab and ipilimumab in sequence. Here the CDR3 DNA reads TGCGCCAGCACCCCAATGACAGGAGGCAATCAGCCCCAGCATTTT. It translates to CASTPMTGGNQPQHF.